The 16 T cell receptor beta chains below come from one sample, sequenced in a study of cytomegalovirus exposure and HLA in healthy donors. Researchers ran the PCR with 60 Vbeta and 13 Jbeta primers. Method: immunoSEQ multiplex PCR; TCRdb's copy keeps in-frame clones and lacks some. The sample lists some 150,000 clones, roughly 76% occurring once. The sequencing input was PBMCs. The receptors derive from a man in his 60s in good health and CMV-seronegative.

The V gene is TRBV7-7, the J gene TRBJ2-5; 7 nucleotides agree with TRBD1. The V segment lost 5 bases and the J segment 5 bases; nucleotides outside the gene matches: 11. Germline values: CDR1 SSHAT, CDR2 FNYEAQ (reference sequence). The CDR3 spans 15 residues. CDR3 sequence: CASSPGTAPGETQYF. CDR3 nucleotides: TGTGCCAGCAGCCCCGGGACAGCCCCGGGGGAGACCCAGTACTTC.

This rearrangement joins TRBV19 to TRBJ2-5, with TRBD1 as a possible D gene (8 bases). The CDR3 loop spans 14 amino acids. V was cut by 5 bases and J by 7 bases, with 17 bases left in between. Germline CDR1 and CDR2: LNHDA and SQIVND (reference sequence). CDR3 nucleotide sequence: TGTGCCAGTAGTTCGACGAACAGGGGGGGGACCCAGTACTTC. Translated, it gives CASSSTNRGGTQYF.

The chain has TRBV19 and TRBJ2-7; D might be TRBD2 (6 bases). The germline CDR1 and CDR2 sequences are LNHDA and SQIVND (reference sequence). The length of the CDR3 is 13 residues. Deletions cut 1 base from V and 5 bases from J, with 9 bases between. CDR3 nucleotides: TGTGCCAGTAGTATAGTCGCGGGGCACGAGCAGTACTTC. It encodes CASSIVAGHEQYF.

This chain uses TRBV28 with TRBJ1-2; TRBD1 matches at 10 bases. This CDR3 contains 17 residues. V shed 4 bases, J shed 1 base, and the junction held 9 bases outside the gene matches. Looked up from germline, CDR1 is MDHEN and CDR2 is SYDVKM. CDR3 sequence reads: CASSYPPGQGVNYGYTF. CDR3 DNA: TGTGCCAGCAGTTATCCACCCGGACAGGGGGTTAACTATGGCTACACCTTC.

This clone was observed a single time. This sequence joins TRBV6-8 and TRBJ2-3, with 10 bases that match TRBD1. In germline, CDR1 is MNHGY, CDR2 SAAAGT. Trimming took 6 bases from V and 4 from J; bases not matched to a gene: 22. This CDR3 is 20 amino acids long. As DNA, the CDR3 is TGTGCCAGCAGGGCTCGGACAGGGGGACAAGCGGGAGTTAGCCCAGATACGCAGTATTTT. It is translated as CASRARTGGQAGVSPDTQYF.

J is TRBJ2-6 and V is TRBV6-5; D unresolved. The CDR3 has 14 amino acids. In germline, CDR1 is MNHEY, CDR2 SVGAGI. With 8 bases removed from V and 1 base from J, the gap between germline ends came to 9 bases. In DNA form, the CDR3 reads TGTGCCAGCCTTACACCTTCTGGGGCCAACGTCCTGACTTTC. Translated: CASLTPSGANVLTF.

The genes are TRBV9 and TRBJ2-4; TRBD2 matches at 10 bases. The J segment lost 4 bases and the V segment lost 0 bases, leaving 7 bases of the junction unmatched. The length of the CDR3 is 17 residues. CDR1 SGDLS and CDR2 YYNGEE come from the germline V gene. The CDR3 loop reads CASSVGEGLAPKNIQYF. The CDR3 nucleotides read TGTGCCAGCAGCGTAGGTGAGGGACTAGCGCCTAAAAACATTCAGTACTTC.

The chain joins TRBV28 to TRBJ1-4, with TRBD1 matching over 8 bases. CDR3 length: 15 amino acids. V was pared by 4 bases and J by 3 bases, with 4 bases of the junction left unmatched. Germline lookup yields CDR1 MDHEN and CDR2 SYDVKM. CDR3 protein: CASSSGQGANEKLFF. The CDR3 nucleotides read TGTGCCAGCAGTTCCGGACAGGGAGCTAATGAAAAACTGTTTTTT.

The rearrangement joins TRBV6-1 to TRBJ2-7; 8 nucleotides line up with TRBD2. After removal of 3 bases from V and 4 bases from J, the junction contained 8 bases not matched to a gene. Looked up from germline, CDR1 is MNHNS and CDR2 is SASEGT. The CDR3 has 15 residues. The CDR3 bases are TGTGCCAGCAGTGAGTTGCGGGGGGTATTGTACGAGCAGTACTTC. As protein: CASSELRGVLYEQYF.

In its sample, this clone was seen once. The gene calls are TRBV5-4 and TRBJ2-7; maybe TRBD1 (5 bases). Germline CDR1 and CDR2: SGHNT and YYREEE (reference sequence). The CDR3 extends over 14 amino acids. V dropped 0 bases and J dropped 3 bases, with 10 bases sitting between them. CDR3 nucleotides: TGTGCCAGCAGCTTGGGGATCCAGGGCTACGAGCAGTACTTC. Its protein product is CASSLGIQGYEQYF.

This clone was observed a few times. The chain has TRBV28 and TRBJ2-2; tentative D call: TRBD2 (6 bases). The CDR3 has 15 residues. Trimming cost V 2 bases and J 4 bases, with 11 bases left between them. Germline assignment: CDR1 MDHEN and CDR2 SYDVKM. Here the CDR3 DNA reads TGTGCCAGCAGTTTAGGGCTCGGGGGCACCGGGGAGCTGTTTTTT. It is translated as CASSLGLGGTGELFF.

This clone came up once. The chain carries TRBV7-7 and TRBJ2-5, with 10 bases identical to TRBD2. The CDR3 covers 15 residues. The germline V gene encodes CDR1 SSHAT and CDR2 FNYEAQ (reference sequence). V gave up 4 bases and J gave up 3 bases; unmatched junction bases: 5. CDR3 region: CASSSVGTSEETQYF. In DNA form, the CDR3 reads TGTGCCAGCAGCTCTGTCGGGACTAGCGAAGAGACCCAGTACTTC.

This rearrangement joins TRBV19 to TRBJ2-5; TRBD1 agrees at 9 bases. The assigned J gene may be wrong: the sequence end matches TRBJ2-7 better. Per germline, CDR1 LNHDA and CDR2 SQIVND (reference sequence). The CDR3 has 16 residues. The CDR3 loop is CASSISKTGGFYEQYF. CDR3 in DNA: TGTGCCAGTAGTATCAGCAAGACAGGGGGTTTCTACGAGCAGTACTTC.

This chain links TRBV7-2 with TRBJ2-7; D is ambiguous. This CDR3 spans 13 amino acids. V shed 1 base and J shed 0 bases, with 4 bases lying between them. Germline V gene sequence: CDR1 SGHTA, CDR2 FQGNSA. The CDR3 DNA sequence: TGTGCCAGCAGCTTAGGACACTCCTACGAGCAGTACTTC. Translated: CASSLGHSYEQYF. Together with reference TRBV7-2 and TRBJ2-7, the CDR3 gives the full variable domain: GAGVSQSPSNKVTEKGKDVELRCDPISGHTALYWYRQSLGQGLEFLIYFQGNSAPDKSGLPSDRFSAERTGGSVSTLTIQRTQQEDSAVYLCASSLGHSYEQYFGPGTRLTVT.

The CDR3 coding sequence is TGTGCCAGCAGCTTGGGGGCATCAAATTCACCCCTCCACTTT. Translation gives CASSLGASNSPLHF. This chain connects TRBV5-5 to TRBJ1-6; D is uncertain. Trimming cost V 0 bases and J 7 bases, with 8 bases left between them. The CDR3 totals 14 residues. Germline CDR1 reads SGHKS; CDR2 reads YYEKEE (reference sequence).

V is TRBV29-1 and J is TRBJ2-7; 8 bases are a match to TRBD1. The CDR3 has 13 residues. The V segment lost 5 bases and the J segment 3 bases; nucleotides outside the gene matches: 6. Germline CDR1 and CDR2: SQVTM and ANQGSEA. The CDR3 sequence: CSVTLDRVYEQYF. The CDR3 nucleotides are TGCAGCGTTACTCTGGACAGGGTCTACGAGCAGTACTTC.